The 19 T cell receptor beta chains given below trace back to one sample, sequenced in a study of regulatory T cells in long-lasting Graves disease. Time point meaning: persistent/refractory GD, antithyroid drugs over 5 years with positive TRAb. The TCR library used RNA extracted from PBMCs. With iRepertoire HTBI primers and Arm-PCR of CDR3 regions, TCR beta libraries were built. TCRdb reprocessed the multiplex PCR reads via MiXCR and lists one record per CDR3 protein. The sample includes around 450,000 distinct CDR3 sequences, around a fifth seen only once; the top ten take 6.5% to 9%. The sequenced sample was peripheral blood mononuclear cells (PBMCs), obtained when the disease was refractory, from a patient treated with antithyroid drugs. The receptor source for this set is a female donor with Graves disease.

The table lists this clonotype with many counts. This sequence joins TRBV27 and TRBJ1-1; weak D call: TRBD1 (5 bases). Germline V CDR1 and CDR2: MNHEY, SMNVEV (reference sequence). This CDR3 has 14 residues. V dropped 5 bases and J dropped 4 bases, with 14 bases sitting between them. The CDR3 nucleotides are TGTGCCAGCAGTGCCCTGGGGGGGTCCACTGAAGCTTTCTTT. Translated, it gives CASSALGGSTEAFF.

This clonotype was counted a single time. The chain couples TRBV3-1 to TRBJ2-6; D is unresolved. Looked up from germline, CDR1 is LGHDT and CDR2 is YNNKEL (reference sequence). Trimming took off 1 base at V and 4 bases at J, with 11 bases between the two ends. This CDR3 region has 16 residues. The CDR3, as DNA: TGTGCCAGCAGCCAAGTTGGTGGTACCGGGGCCAACGTCCTGACTTTC. Translating it yields CASSQVGGTGANVLTF.

The V gene is TRBV11-2, the J gene TRBJ1-6; TRBD1 matches at 8 bases. Germline assignment: CDR1 SGHAT and CDR2 FQNNGV. Trimming took 5 bases from V and 9 from J; bases not matched to a gene: 9. This CDR3 has 15 amino acids. The CDR3 DNA reads TGTGCCAGCAGCCTGAGACAGGGGCTTGGTTCACCCCTCCACTTT. Its translation is CASSLRQGLGSPLHF.

This clonotype was picked up many times. The chain joins TRBV11-2 to TRBJ1-2, with D unresolved. This CDR3 has 13 residues. Germline loops: CDR1 SGHAT, CDR2 FQNNGV. The germline V and J ends were trimmed by 0 bases and 8 bases, with 10 bases remaining between them. The CDR3 loop is CASSLDSLRGYTF. The CDR3 DNA follows: TGTGCCAGCAGCTTAGACTCCCTTCGCGGCTACACCTTC.

The chain is built from TRBV7-2 and TRBJ2-2; TRBD2 aligns across 9 bases. The V segment lost 4 bases and the J segment 3 bases; nucleotides outside the gene matches: 0. Germline V gene data show CDR1 as SGHTA and CDR2 as FQGNSA. This CDR3 spans 14 amino acids. CDR3 nucleotides: TGTGCCAGCAGCTGGACTAGCGACACCGGGGAGCTGTTTTTT. It codes for CASSWTSDTGELFF.

This clonotype was observed at least ten times. The V and J genes are TRBV28 and TRBJ1-2; the match to TRBD1 covers 7 bases. This CDR3 region has 14 residues. CDR1 is MDHEN, CDR2 SYDVKM, per germline. Trimming at V came to 5 bases and at J to 2 bases, leaving 5 bases not matched to a gene. In DNA form, the CDR3 reads TGTGCCAGCAGTCCCCCGACAGGGAACTATGGCTACACCTTC. Translating gives CASSPPTGNYGYTF.

This chain links TRBV29-1 with TRBJ2-5, with TRBD2 identical over 8 bases. With V trimmed by 2 bases and J by 5 bases, 16 bases remained unmatched. CDR3 length: 17 residues. Germline V gene data show CDR1 as SQVTM and CDR2 as ANQGSEA. The CDR3 region has the DNA TGCAGCGTTGAAAGGGTGCTAGCGGGCTACCCCGGGGAGACCCAGTACTTC. Translation gives CSVERVLAGYPGETQYF.

This clonotype has only a few counts. The genes are TRBV20-1 and TRBJ1-1, with D perhaps TRBD1 (5 bases). Trimming stripped 8 bases from V and 5 bases from J, with 12 bases between. This CDR3 contains 11 residues. Germline V gives CDR1 DFQATT, CDR2 SNEGSKA (reference sequence). Written as DNA, the CDR3 is TGCAGTCCGGGACGGACAACTGAAGCTTTCTTT. Translating gives CSPGRTTEAFF.

The V call is TRBV6-5, the J call TRBJ2-2; D unclear. V lost 0 bases and J 4 bases, leaving 6 bases between the germline ends. CDR3 length equals 14 residues. Per germline, CDR1 MNHEY and CDR2 SVGAGI. The CDR3: CASSYSTSTGELFF. CDR3 nucleotides: TGTGCCAGCAGTTACTCGACATCCACCGGGGAGCTGTTTTTT.

This clonotype was seen repeatedly, ten times or more. The chain carries TRBV27 and TRBJ1-5; D gene ambiguous. The length of the CDR3 is 13 residues. The germline V and J ends were trimmed by 4 bases and 3 bases, with 7 bases remaining between them. Germline V gives CDR1 MNHEY, CDR2 SMNVEV (reference sequence). The CDR3 loop is CASSWAFNQPQHF. CDR3 in DNA: TGTGCCAGCAGTTGGGCATTCAATCAGCCCCAGCATTTT.

In its sample, this clonotype was seen many times. V and J are TRBV28 and TRBJ1-2, with D tentatively TRBD1 (6 bases). This CDR3 has 13 residues. The V end was cut by 6 bases, the J end by 8 bases, with 16 bases between. The germline gives CDR1 MDHEN, CDR2 SYDVKM. The CDR3 DNA reads as TGTGCCAGCAGCCCCCCGGGGGCGAGGGGCTACACCTTC. Protein product: CASSPPGARGYTF.

The chain employs TRBV12-3 or TRBV12-4 and TRBJ2-2, with 16 bases that match TRBD2. This CDR3 contains 21 residues. The V and J ends lost 4 bases and 4 bases, in that order; junction bases with no gene match: 15. CDR3 DNA sequence: TGTGCCAGCAGTTCCGCCGGGACTAGCGGGGGGGATCCATTCCGCACCGGGGAGCTGTTTTTT. It is translated as CASSSAGTSGGDPFRTGELFF.

This clonotype was picked up a small number of times. This sequence joins TRBV20-1 and TRBJ2-5; D is perhaps TRBD2 (5 bases). This CDR3 region has 15 residues. Trimming took 0 bases from V and 4 from J, leaving 15 bases between them. Germline V CDR1 and CDR2: DFQATT, SNEGSKA (reference sequence). The CDR3 DNA is TGCAGTGCTAGAGATCAAGCGGACCTTGGAGAGACCCAGTACTTC. Amino acids: CSARDQADLGETQYF.

The sample holds many counts of this clonotype. CDR3 coding DNA: TGTGCCAGCAGCACTTCCGGACAGGGGGACTCACCCCTCCACTTT. It encodes CASSTSGQGDSPLHF. The chain links TRBV5-8 to TRBJ1-6; 10 positions agree with TRBD1. Trimming at V came to 4 bases and at J to 10 bases, leaving 8 bases not matched to a gene. Germline CDR1 is SGHTS and CDR2 is YDEGEE. The CDR3 totals 15 residues.

The V and J genes are TRBV19 and TRBJ2-2, with 9 positions matching TRBD2. The CDR3 has 15 amino acids. From germline, CDR1 is LNHDA and CDR2 SQIVND (reference sequence). J lost 1 base, V lost 8 bases, and 5 bases had no gene match. The CDR3 region is CASAPTSGNTGELFF. CDR3 nucleotide sequence: TGTGCCAGTGCACCGACTAGCGGGAACACCGGGGAGCTGTTTTTT. Full variable domain (rest looked up from reference TRBV19 and TRBJ2-2): DGGITQSPKYLFRKEGQNVTLSCEQNLNHDAMYWYRQDPGQGLRLIYYSQIVNDFQKGDIAEGYSVSREKKESFPLTVTSAQKNPTAFYLCASAPTSGNTGELFFGEGSRLTVL.

The chain couples TRBV6-4 to TRBJ2-2, with TRBD1 matching over 7 bases. CDR1 is MRHNA and CDR2 is SNTAGT in the germline V gene. The V gene end was trimmed by 6 bases and the J gene end by 6 bases; junction bases not matched to a gene: 7. CDR3 length: 14 residues. The DNA for the CDR3 is TGTGCCAGCAGGGTACAGGGGCAGGCCGGGGAGCTGTTTTTT. Encoded protein: CASRVQGQAGELFF.

The table lists this clonotype with many counts. For the CDR3, the DNA is TGCAGTGCTGCCCCAGGGGACGGGACTGAAGCTTTCTTT. The encoded protein is CSAAPGDGTEAFF. The V and J genes are TRBV20-1 and TRBJ1-1; D is possibly TRBD1 (6 bases). This CDR3 has 13 amino acids. Trimming removed 5 bases at V and 5 bases at J, with 15 bases between. Germline V gene sequence: CDR1 DFQATT, CDR2 SNEGSKA (reference sequence).

At least ten counts were recorded for this clonotype. The gene calls are TRBV6-1 and TRBJ2-7, with a tentative D call TRBD1 (6 bases). The V end was cut by 6 bases, the J end by 2 bases, with 20 bases between. Germline CDR1 and CDR2: MNHNS and SASEGT. The CDR3 has 16 residues. Written as DNA, the CDR3 is TGTGCCAGCAGGGACCCGCTGACAGGCCGCACCTACGAGCAGTACTTC. Its translation: CASRDPLTGRTYEQYF.

There are many counts of this clonotype. DNA of the CDR3: TGTGCCACCAGTGATTTGGATGAGACTGAAGCTTTCTTT. This translates into CATSDLDETEAFF. The rearrangement uses TRBV24-1 and TRBJ1-1; D not resolved. Trimming took 0 bases from V and 5 from J, leaving 6 bases between them. This CDR3 has 13 amino acids. Germline CDR1 reads KGHDR; CDR2 reads SFDVKD.